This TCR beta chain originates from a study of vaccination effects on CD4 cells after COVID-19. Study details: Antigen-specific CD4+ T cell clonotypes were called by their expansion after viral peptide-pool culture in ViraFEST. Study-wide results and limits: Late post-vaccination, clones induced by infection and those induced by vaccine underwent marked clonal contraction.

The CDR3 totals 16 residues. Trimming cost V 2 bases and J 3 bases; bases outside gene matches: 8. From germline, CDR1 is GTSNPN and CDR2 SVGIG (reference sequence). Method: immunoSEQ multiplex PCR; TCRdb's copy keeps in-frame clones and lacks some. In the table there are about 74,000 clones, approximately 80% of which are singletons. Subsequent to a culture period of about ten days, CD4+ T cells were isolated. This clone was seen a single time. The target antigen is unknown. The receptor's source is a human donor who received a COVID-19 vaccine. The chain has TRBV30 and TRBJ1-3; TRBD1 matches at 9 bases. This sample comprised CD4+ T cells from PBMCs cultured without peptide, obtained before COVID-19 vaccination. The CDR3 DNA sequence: TGTGCCTGGAGTCCGGACAGGGGACGTTTTGGAAACACCATATATTTT. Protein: CAWSPDRGRFGNTIYF.